The 29 T cell receptor beta chains reported below all come from one sample, sequenced in a study of cytomegalovirus exposure and HLA in healthy donors. The primer mix had 60 Vbeta and 13 Jbeta primers. Profiling relied on immunoSEQ multiplex PCR, and the TCRdb table lists in-frame clones only, not all of them. The sample lists under 200,000 clones; 85% were seen once. Sequenced: PBMCs. The receptors derive from a woman in her 50s in good health and CMV-seronegative.

The gene calls are TRBV7-9 and TRBJ1-1; possible D gene TRBD1, 5 bases. This CDR3 comprises 14 residues. Germline-derived CDR1 and CDR2 are SEHNR and FQNEAQ (reference sequence). Trimming removed 3 bases from V and 1 base from J, with 9 bases in between. The CDR3: CASSLTRENTEAFF. The DNA of the CDR3 is TGTGCCAGCAGCTTGACCAGGGAGAACACTGAAGCTTTCTTT.

This clone was counted a few times. This chain connects TRBV9 to TRBJ2-1, with D possibly matching TRBD2 (5 bases). Between the trimmed V and J ends, which lost 2 bases and 2 bases, there was a span of 5 bases. CDR3 length equals 13 residues. The V gene's germline CDR1 is SGDLS and CDR2 YYNGEE. The CDR3 coding sequence is TGTGCCAGCAGCGTGACTACCTACAATGAGCAGTTCTTC. It is translated as CASSVTTYNEQFF. Full variable domain (missing parts from reference TRBV9 and TRBJ2-1): DSGVTQTPKHLITATGQRVTLRCSPRSGDLSVYWYQQSLDQGLQFLIQYYNGEERAKGNILERFSAQQFPDLHSELNLSSLELGDSALYFCASSVTTYNEQFFGPGTRLTVL.

This chain uses TRBV5-1 with TRBJ2-7; D is possibly TRBD1 (5 bases). Germline loops: CDR1 SGHRS, CDR2 YFSETQ. The V end was cut by 0 bases, the J end by 3 bases, with 10 bases between. CDR3 length: 14 residues. The CDR3 bases are TGCGCCAGCAGCTTGGCCCATGACAGCTACGAGCAGTACTTC. Residues: CASSLAHDSYEQYF.

A few counts support this clone. The rearrangement links TRBV30 to TRBJ1-1; D is unresolved. The CDR3 totals 13 residues. Germline assignment: CDR1 GTSNPN and CDR2 SVGIG (reference sequence). V was trimmed by 0 bases and J by 0 bases, leaving 5 bases between them. The CDR3 spells CAWSVHLNTEAFF. The CDR3 DNA is TGTGCCTGGAGTGTACATCTGAACACTGAAGCTTTCTTT.

The chain combines TRBV6-5 with TRBJ1-1; D might be TRBD1 (5 bases). Trimming pared 4 bases from V and 0 bases from J, leaving 6 bases between. The germline gives CDR1 MNHEY, CDR2 SVGAGI. CDR3 size: 13 residues. The CDR3 spells CASSSGMNTEAFF. As DNA, the CDR3 is TGTGCCAGCAGTTCAGGGATGAACACTGAAGCTTTCTTT.

The V call is TRBV5-1, the J call TRBJ2-2, with 13 bases aligning to TRBD2. After removal of 4 bases from V and 6 bases from J, the junction contained 3 bases not matched to a gene. The germline gives CDR1 SGHRS, CDR2 YFSETQ. The CDR3 contains 15 residues. The CDR3 reads CASSGLAGEPGELFF. The CDR3 coding sequence is TGCGCCAGCAGCGGACTAGCGGGAGAACCCGGGGAGCTGTTTTTT.

As DNA, the CDR3 is TGTGCCAGCAGCTTAACGGAGAGTCAAAACATTCAGTACTTC. Protein product: CASSLTESQNIQYF. The chain carries TRBV7-8 and TRBJ2-4; D remains ambiguous. Per the germline V gene, CDR1 is SGHVS and CDR2 is FQNEAQ. Trimming shortened V by 2 bases and J by 5 bases, and 10 bases separated the two germline ends. There are 14 residues in the CDR3. The variable domain in full, with the rest retrieved from reference TRBV7-8 and TRBJ2-4, is GAGVSQSPRYKVAKRGQDVALRCDPISGHVSLFWYQQALGQGPEFLTYFQNEAQLDKSGLPSDRFFAERPEGSVSTLKIQRTQQEDSAVYLCASSLTESQNIQYFGAGTRLSVL.

The chain recombines TRBV15 with TRBJ2-7; the match to TRBD2 covers 9 bases. Germline V CDR1 and CDR2: LNHNV, YYDKDF (reference sequence). This CDR3 contains 15 residues. Germline trimming cut 3 bases from V and 2 bases from J; bases unmatched to any gene: 5. The CDR3 DNA reads as TGTGCCACCAGCAGGCTGACTAGCGGAACCTACGAGCAGTACTTC. This sequence encodes CATSRLTSGTYEQYF. The full variable domain, completed using reference TRBV15 and TRBJ2-7, is DAMVIQNPRYQVTQFGKPVTLSCSQTLNHNVMYWYQQKSSQAPKLLFHYYDKDFNNEADTPDNFQSRRPNTSFCFLDIRSPGLGDTAMYLCATSRLTSGTYEQYFGPGTRLTVT.

The chain links TRBV19 to TRBJ2-3, with D possibly being TRBD2 (6 bases). Trimming left V 8 bases short and J 2 bases short, with 14 bases between. CDR3 length: 14 residues. The germline CDR1 and CDR2 sequences are LNHDA and SQIVND (reference sequence). CDR3 protein: CASSGGPITDTQYF. In nucleotides, the CDR3 is TGTGCCAGTTCCGGGGGTCCTATCACAGATACGCAGTATTTT.

The chain is built from TRBV6-1 and TRBJ1-1; 9 bases fit TRBD1. The CDR3 spans 15 residues. The V gene end was trimmed by 7 bases and the J gene end by 1 base; junction bases not matched to a gene: 7. Germline V gene sequence: CDR1 MNHNS, CDR2 SASEGT. In DNA form, the CDR3 reads TGTGCCAGCAAAGGCAGGACAGGGGCGAACACTGAAGCTTTCTTT. Encoded protein: CASKGRTGANTEAFF.

This sequence joins TRBV11-2 and TRBJ2-1; 12 positions match TRBD2. The CDR3 has 17 residues. Germline loops: CDR1 SGHAT, CDR2 FQNNGV. J lost 4 bases, V lost 5 bases, and 9 bases had no gene match. DNA for the CDR3: TGTGCCAGCAGCCAACTAGCGGGAGGCCCCTCTTACAATGAGCAGTTCTTC. This codes for CASSQLAGGPSYNEQFF.

In its sample, this clone was seen a few times. V is TRBV6-5 and J is TRBJ1-3; 7 bases agree with TRBD1. The V segment lost 4 bases and the J segment 1 base; nucleotides outside the gene matches: 4. CDR3 length equals 15 residues. The V gene's germline CDR1 is MNHEY and CDR2 SVGAGI. DNA for the CDR3: TGTGCCAGCAGTTCCGGGACAGCTTCTGGAAACACCATATATTTT. It translates to CASSSGTASGNTIYF.

The chain is built from TRBV9 and TRBJ2-3; weak D call: TRBD1 (6 bases). The ends were cut back, 9 bases at V and 5 bases at J, with 22 bases in the middle. The germline V gene has CDR1 SGDLS and CDR2 YYNGEE. CDR3 length: 15 residues. The CDR3 DNA sequence: TGTGCCACCTACTGGTGGGGACAAGGGGTAGATACGCAGTATTTT. The encoded protein is CATYWWGQGVDTQYF.

The V gene is TRBV7-3, the J gene TRBJ1-2; D is uncertain. The CDR3 loop spans 13 amino acids. The V and J ends lost 4 bases and 3 bases respectively, with 9 bases between them. Germline V gives CDR1 SGHTA, CDR2 FQGTGA. CDR3 sequence reads: CASSSQRDYGYTF. The CDR3 nucleotides read TGTGCCAGCAGCTCACAGAGGGACTATGGCTACACCTTC.

The CDR3, as DNA: TGCGCCAGCAGTGCGGGACTGATGAACACTGAAGCTTTCTTT. Its protein product is CASSAGLMNTEAFF. V usage is TRBV10-1 and J usage is TRBJ1-1, with a tentative D call TRBD1 (5 bases). Germline V gene sequence: CDR1 WNHNN, CDR2 SYGVQD (reference sequence). The CDR3 totals 14 residues. Trimming left V 4 bases short and J 0 bases short, with 9 bases between.

In DNA, the CDR3 is TGCAGGGAGGGCTGGGCTTTCTTT. Residues: CREGWAFF. The gene calls are TRBV20-1 and TRBJ1-1; D is undetermined. Germline V gene sequence: CDR1 DFQATT, CDR2 SNEGSKA (reference sequence). The CDR3 loop spans 8 amino acids.

This clone has only a few counts. The chain employs TRBV19 and TRBJ1-1; D possibly corresponds to TRBD1 (5 bases). The CDR3 totals 14 residues. Germline lookup yields CDR1 LNHDA and CDR2 SQIVND (reference sequence). V lost 7 bases to trimming and J lost 8 bases, with 20 bases between them. CDR3 in amino acids: CASTSPNRQMEAFF. The CDR3 DNA sequence: TGTGCCAGTACTTCCCCCAATAGACAGATGGAAGCTTTCTTT.

V gene TRBV11-2 combines with J gene TRBJ1-4, with 10 bases aligning to TRBD1. V was pared by 5 bases and J by 7 bases, with 7 bases of the junction left unmatched. The CDR3 spans 15 residues. Germline V gene lookup returns CDR1 SGHAT and CDR2 FQNNGV. CDR3 bases: TGTGCCAGCAGCCCAGACAGGGGGCGAGGTGAAAAACTGTTTTTT. Amino acids: CASSPDRGRGEKLFF.

The chain is built from TRBV30 and TRBJ2-5, with D hard to call. The end of the DNA is better explained by TRBJ2-7, so the J call may be wrong. Germline loops: CDR1 GTSNPN, CDR2 SVGIG (reference sequence). CDR3 length equals 10 residues. The CDR3 here is CAWKHYEQYF. The CDR3 DNA reads as TGTGCCTGGAAACACTACGAGCAGTACTTC.

The chain carries TRBV5-4 and TRBJ2-5; a weak D match, TRBD2 (5 bases). The V and J ends lost 3 bases and 6 bases respectively, with 12 bases between them. Per the germline V gene, CDR1 is SGHNT and CDR2 is YYREEE (reference sequence). This CDR3 has 13 amino acids. Here the CDR3 reads CASSSRTGKTQYF. In DNA, the CDR3 is TGTGCCAGCAGCTCTCGGACTGGGAAGACCCAGTACTTC.

The chain links TRBV5-1 to TRBJ1-1, with 9 bases aligning to TRBD1. CDR1 is SGHRS, CDR2 YFSETQ, per germline. V was clipped by 4 bases and J by 1 base; unmatched bases: 5. This CDR3 contains 15 residues. This CDR3 reads CASSKQGAGNTEAFF. For the CDR3, the DNA is TGCGCCAGCAGCAAACAGGGGGCGGGGAACACTGAAGCTTTCTTT.

The V and J genes are TRBV28 and TRBJ2-2, with 8 nucleotides matching TRBD1. The V and J ends lost 2 bases and 2 bases, in that order; junction bases with no gene match: 4. The germline V gene has CDR1 MDHEN and CDR2 SYDVKM. There are 16 residues in the CDR3. The CDR3, as DNA: TGTGCCAGCAGTTTAACCGGGACAGGTAACACCGGGGAGCTGTTTTTT. It specifies CASSLTGTGNTGELFF.

J is TRBJ2-5 and V is TRBV25-1; 7 nucleotides align to TRBD2. The CDR3 length is 15 residues. Germline CDR1 is MGHDK and CDR2 is SYGVNS. The junction had 12 bases not matched to a gene; V was cut back by 7 bases and J by 4 bases. The CDR3, as DNA: TGTGCCAGCACTCGCACGGCGGGAGCTGTAGAGACCCAGTACTTC. Translation gives CASTRTAGAVETQYF.

V gene TRBV28 combines with J gene TRBJ2-1; D perhaps matches TRBD1 (6 bases). The CDR3 is made up of 14 amino acids. Germline CDR1 MDHEN, CDR2 SYDVKM. Trimming took off 4 bases at V and 6 bases at J, with 13 bases between the two ends. The chain's CDR3 is CASSYPTGSNEQFF. DNA for the CDR3: TGTGCCAGCAGTTACCCGACAGGCAGCAATGAGCAGTTCTTC.

The genes are TRBV6-5 and TRBJ2-5, with D possibly TRBD1 on 5 matching bases. The V end was cut by 0 bases, the J end by 2 bases, with 10 bases between. Germline values: CDR1 MNHEY, CDR2 SVGAGI. CDR3 length equals 15 residues. The CDR3 sequence is CASSYSIRGQETQYF. The CDR3 DNA sequence: TGTGCCAGCAGTTACTCGATAAGGGGACAAGAGACCCAGTACTTC.

Details on this clone: Compared with germline, one end of the junction differs, possibly owing to a read error. This sequence joins TRBV7-9 and TRBJ1-2, with 7 bases identical to TRBD1. Germline CDR1 reads SEHNR; CDR2 reads FQNEAQ (reference sequence). The CDR3 is 15 amino acids. This CDR3 is CSSSLGQALNYGYTF. CDR3 in DNA: TGTTCCAGCAGCTTAGGACAGGCTCTTAACTATGGCTACACCTTC.

The rearrangement joins TRBV28 to TRBJ1-5, with TRBD1 identical over 8 bases. CDR3 size: 14 residues. The trim removed 7 bases at V and 6 bases at J, leaving 8 bases unmatched. Germline CDR1 is MDHEN and CDR2 is SYDVKM. For the CDR3, the DNA is TGTGCCAGCACTCCAGGGGGCGCGGGTCAGCCCCAGCATTTT. Translating it yields CASTPGGAGQPQHF.

V and J are TRBV2 and TRBJ1-5; 8 nucleotides agree with TRBD1. CDR3 length: 12 amino acids. J lost 14 bases, V lost 3 bases, and 6 bases had no gene match. CDR1 SNHLY and CDR2 FYNNEI come from the germline V gene. In DNA, the CDR3 is TGTGCCAGCAGTGATTTTCTGACAGGGGAGCATTTT. The encoded protein is CASSDFLTGEHF.

On this clone: The junction departs from germline at one end; a sequencing error may be responsible. The chain joins TRBV5-8 to TRBJ2-5; 11 bases line up with TRBD2. The CDR3 covers 15 residues. Germline lookup yields CDR1 SGHTS and CDR2 YDEGEE. CDR3 sequence (DNA): TGTGCCAGCAGATTGGGGGCTAGCGGGAGGGAGACCCAGTACTTC. Translation gives CASRLGASGRETQYF.